This T cell receptor beta chain was identified during a study of shared clonotypes between healthy human individuals. Study-level findings and limits: Rarefaction revealed incomplete sorted-subset sequencing despite large depth.

CDR3 length: 16 amino acids. CDR1 and CDR2 (germline): SGHTA, FQGNSA. The junction had 5 bases not matched to a gene; V was cut back by 4 bases and J by 5 bases. The study drew its donors from healthy HIV-negative adults without recent acute infections or vaccinations. The table came from immunoSEQ multiplex PCR; TCRdb's copy has only in-frame clones and leaves some out. The sample has some 2,000,000 clones, roughly 95% seen once; the top ten hold roughly 0.13%. Concerning this clone: Its antigen remains unidentified.

The rearrangement joins TRBV7-2 to TRBJ2-3; 14 bases match TRBD2. The origin of this receptor is a man aged 18-30 years in good health. Sequencing was done on a sample of naive CD4+ T cells sorted from blood. The sample's subset: CD45RA+ positively selected. The CDR3 DNA reads TGTGCCAGCAGCTCGGGACTAGCGGGAGTCATAGATACGCAGTATTTT. The encoded protein is CASSSGLAGVIDTQYF.